Sequencing of this TCR beta chain was carried out in a study of CD8 T cells in Susac syndrome. With random hexamers, reverse transcription was performed on 0.5 to 1 ug of RNA. Each CDR3 protein gets one entry after TCRdb re-called the immunoSEQ multiplex PCR reads with MiXCR. The table lists over 200,000 distinct CDR3 sequences, more than 85% of them singletons, with around 0.08% in the top ten. Only a few counts were recorded for this clonotype. The V and J ends lost 4 bases and 2 bases respectively, with 2 bases between them. Germline CDR1 SQVTM, CDR2 ANQGSEA. This CDR3 region has 11 residues. Source material: CD4+ T cells from PBMCs. The chain recombines TRBV29-1 with TRBJ2-2; D gene uncertain. This sequence originates from a human donor with multiple sclerosis. The CDR3 reads CSVGNTGELFF. CDR3 DNA sequence: TGCAGCGTTGGCAACACCGGGGAGCTGTTTTTT.